This section outlines one T cell receptor beta chain sequence together with its context. Per germline, CDR1 MDHEN and CDR2 SYDVKM. Trimming stripped 6 bases from V and 3 bases from J, with 6 bases between. This CDR3 is 11 amino acids long. The sample comes from a study of control samples from healthy donors and cancer patients. The assay was immunoSEQ multiplex PCR, and TCRdb's table has in-frame clones only and misses some. The sample contains around 180,000 clones, around 88% of which appear only once. The origin of this receptor is a woman aged 25 to 45 in good health. The chain carries TRBV28 and TRBJ2-7; D is unclear. The specimen sequenced was blood. Written as DNA, the CDR3 is TGTGCCAGCAGCCTCTACTACGAGCAGTACTTC. Amino acids: CASSLYYEQYF.